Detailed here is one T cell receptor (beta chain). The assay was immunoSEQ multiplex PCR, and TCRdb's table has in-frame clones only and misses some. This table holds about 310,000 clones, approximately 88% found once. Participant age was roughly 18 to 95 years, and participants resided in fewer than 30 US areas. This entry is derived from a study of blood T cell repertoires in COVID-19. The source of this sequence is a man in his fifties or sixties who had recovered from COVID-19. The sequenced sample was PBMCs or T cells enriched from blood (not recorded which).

The CDR3 loop is CASSRQYNQPQHF. The CDR3 DNA sequence: TGTGCCAGCAGTCGACAGTACAATCAGCCCCAGCATTTT. The chain combines TRBV3-1 (or the pseudogene TRBV3-2) with TRBJ1-5; weak D call: TRBD1 (5 bases). There are 13 residues in the CDR3. Germline values: CDR1 LGHDT, CDR2 YNNKEL (reference sequence). Trimming cost V 6 bases and J 3 bases, with 9 bases left between them.